What follows is one T cell receptor beta chain and its context. This specimen comes from a study of blood T cell repertoires in COVID-19. This CDR3 comprises 16 residues. Original handling: Amplification of reference gene primers was used by the study to estimate nucleated cell counts. Profiled with immunoSEQ multiplex PCR; TCRdb holds only in-frame clones, not every one. For V, J and clone size, that table is used; D and trimming come from the DNA. The data contain 370,000 or so clones, roughly four fifths of them seen just once; the ten biggest clones take up roughly 1.1%. The origin of this receptor is a human donor with acute or convalescent COVID-19. The donor label of this sample is uncertain. Sequenced input: peripheral blood. V gene TRBV12-2 combines with J gene TRBJ2-2; TRBD1 is the table's D call and was not checked against the DNA. TRBV12-2 is an annotated pseudogene. CDR3 DNA sequence: TGTGCAAGTCGCCCGAGACAGGATACGAACACCGGGGAGCTGTTTTTT. This encodes CASRPRQDTNTGELFF.